The 6 T cell receptor beta chains given below trace back to one sample, sequenced in a study of CD8 T cells in Susac syndrome (dated by TCRdb to about 2019). The library was made by the immunoSEQ multiplex PCR assay. RNA was extracted using the RNeasy kit, and about 0.5 to 1 ug of the RNA was reverse transcribed with random hexamers. TCRdb reran the public reads through fastp at Q25 and MiXCR, keeping productive beta chains. A single entry per CDR3 protein holds the most common genes and DNA from its merged rows. Recorded for this sample are about 73,000 distinct CDR3 sequences; just under 95% of them occurred a single time. The ten largest make up roughly 0.4% of the sample. The specimen was CD8+ T cells from PBMCs. The receptors stem from a human donor with multiple sclerosis.

V gene TRBV29-1 combines with J gene TRBJ2-2; D remains unclear. Deletions cut 3 bases from V and 2 bases from J, with 7 bases between. CDR1 and CDR2 (germline): SQVTM, ANQGSEA. CDR3 length: 13 amino acids. The CDR3 sequence is CSVENGNTGELFF. The CDR3 DNA reads as TGCAGCGTTGAGAATGGTAACACCGGGGAGCTGTTTTTT.

This clonotype was seen only once. The chain is built from TRBV3-1 and TRBJ2-7; D is uncertain. Germline lookup yields CDR1 LGHDT and CDR2 YNNKEL (reference sequence). The CDR3 contains 14 residues. The ends were cut back, 1 base at V and 3 bases at J, with 10 bases in the middle. DNA for the CDR3: TGTGCCAGCAGCCAAGGACTGGGGTACTACGAGCAGTACTTC. Translation: CASSQGLGYYEQYF.

This rearrangement joins TRBV6-1 to TRBJ1-4; maybe TRBD1 (6 bases). The germline V and J ends were trimmed by 2 bases and 8 bases, with 18 bases remaining between them. The CDR3 loop spans 16 amino acids. Germline CDR1 and CDR2: MNHNS and SASEGT. CDR3 amino acids: CASSELRGQLREKLFF. CDR3 DNA sequence: TGTGCCAGCAGTGAACTACGTGGACAGCTTAGGGAAAAACTGTTTTTT.

This clonotype was detected only once. The chain combines TRBV5-6 with TRBJ1-1; D is undetermined. CDR3 length: 14 amino acids. V dropped 2 bases and J dropped 8 bases, with 16 bases sitting between them. The germline V gene has CDR1 SGHDT and CDR2 YYEEEE. This CDR3 reads CASSLERRGSEAFF. As DNA, the CDR3 is TGTGCCAGCAGCTTAGAGAGGCGAGGATCAGAAGCTTTCTTT.

V is TRBV10-3 and J is TRBJ2-2; D not certain. CDR3 length equals 12 residues. Germline V gives CDR1 ENHRY, CDR2 SYGVKD. V was trimmed by 5 bases and J by 6 bases, leaving 7 bases between them. In DNA form, the CDR3 reads TGTGCCATCAGTTGGGGATCCGGGGAGCTGTTTTTT. Amino acid sequence: CAISWGSGELFF.

V gene TRBV12-3 or TRBV12-4 combines with J gene TRBJ1-2; 11 nucleotides agree with TRBD1. J gave up 4 bases and V 5 bases, and 6 bases lay outside the gene matches. The CDR3 loop spans 15 amino acids. The CDR3 loop reads CASSLGQGAFYGYTF. CDR3 DNA sequence: TGTGCCAGCAGTCTCGGACAGGGGGCTTTCTATGGCTACACCTTC.